This T cell receptor beta chain is from a study of cytomegalovirus exposure and HLA in healthy donors. PCR employed 60 Vbeta and 13 Jbeta primers. Produced via immunoSEQ multiplex PCR; TCRdb's table is partial and in-frame only. The profile shows roughly 84,000 clones, 60% to 85% of them singletons. The trim removed 0 bases at V and 7 bases at J, leaving 2 bases unmatched. The germline V gene has CDR1 MDHEN and CDR2 SYDVKM. This CDR3 is built from 15 residues. Input material: PBMCs. The chain has TRBV28 and TRBJ2-1; 11 bases line up with TRBD1. The sequence came from a male donor in good health and CMV-seropositive. The CDR3 sequence: CASSLWGTGGNEQFF. The CDR3 bases are TGTGCCAGCAGTTTATGGGGGACAGGGGGTAATGAGCAGTTCTTC.